This passage covers 15 T cell receptor beta chains from one sample sequenced in a study of blood T cell repertoires in COVID-19. Method: immunoSEQ multiplex PCR; TCRdb's copy keeps in-frame clones and lacks some. The sample carries about 300,000 clones, 70% to 90% recorded once. Sequenced: PBMCs or T cells enriched from blood (not recorded which). The receptors stem from a man younger than 45 who had recovered from COVID-19.

This clone has a single count. The chain joins TRBV4-1 to TRBJ2-6; D is perhaps TRBD1 (5 bases). Trimming removed 6 bases from V and 0 bases from J, with 21 bases in between. Germline values: CDR1 MGHRA, CDR2 YSYEKL. The CDR3 runs to 19 residues. CDR3 loop: CASRHPPWGLSSGANVLTF. The DNA of the CDR3 is TGCGCCAGCAGGCACCCCCCGTGGGGCCTTAGCTCTGGGGCCAACGTCCTGACTTTC.

This sequence joins TRBV13 and TRBJ1-2; no definite D call. The V end lost 0 bases, the J end lost 6 bases, and 11 bases lay between the germline ends. From germline, CDR1 is PRHDT and CDR2 FYEKMQ (reference sequence). There are 14 residues in the CDR3. The CDR3 sequence is CASSLGGVTHGYTF. DNA of the CDR3: TGTGCCAGCAGCTTAGGCGGGGTTACCCATGGCTACACCTTC.

This chain uses TRBV9 with TRBJ1-2; the D gene is possibly TRBD1 (6 bases). CDR1 and CDR2 from the germline V gene are SGDLS and YYNGEE. The CDR3 totals 14 residues. Trimming pared 3 bases from V and 5 bases from J, leaving 14 bases between. The CDR3 bases are TGTGCCAGCAGCGCCCCTGGGGGCGGATATGGCTACACCTTC. Amino acid sequence: CASSAPGGGYGYTF. Using reference TRBV9 and TRBJ1-2 for the parts outside the CDR3, the full variable domain is DSGVTQTPKHLITATGQRVTLRCSPRSGDLSVYWYQQSLDQGLQFLIQYYNGEERAKGNILERFSAQQFPDLHSELNLSSLELGDSALYFCASSAPGGGYGYTFGSGTRLTVV.

The chain combines TRBV9 with TRBJ2-1; 10 bases fit TRBD2. The CDR3 consists of 15 residues. Per the germline V gene, CDR1 is SGDLS and CDR2 is YYNGEE. V lost 6 bases and J lost 10; bases outside the gene matches: 13. CDR3 in DNA: TGTGCCAGCAATCAAGCGGGGGGGCCTATTGAAGAGCAGTTCTTC. The encoded protein is CASNQAGGPIEEQFF. Combining the CDR3 with reference TRBV9 and TRBJ2-1 gives the whole variable domain DSGVTQTPKHLITATGQRVTLRCSPRSGDLSVYWYQQSLDQGLQFLIQYYNGEERAKGNILERFSAQQFPDLHSELNLSSLELGDSALYFCASNQAGGPIEEQFFGPGTRLTVL.

CDR3: CAREVGDEAFF. CDR3 DNA sequence: TGTGCCCGGGAGGTGGGAGACGAAGCTTTCTTT. The chain uses TRBV2 and TRBJ1-1; unclear D gene. V was pared by 11 bases and J by 8 bases, with 15 bases between. There are 11 residues in the CDR3. CDR1 is SNHLY and CDR2 is FYNNEI in the germline V gene.

The chain is built from TRBV5-8 and TRBJ1-4; unclear D gene. Germline V lookup: CDR1 SGHTS, CDR2 YDEGEE. The CDR3 loop spans 13 amino acids. Trimming cost V 4 bases and J 5 bases, with 9 bases left between them. Here the CDR3 reads CASSRRTNEKLFF. Written as DNA, the CDR3 is TGTGCCAGCAGCCGGAGGACCAATGAAAAACTGTTTTTT.

This rearrangement joins TRBV19 to TRBJ2-7; D ambiguous. The CDR3 has 9 amino acids. Germline CDR1 reads LNHDA; CDR2 reads SQIVND (reference sequence). V lost 10 bases, J lost 4 bases, and 5 bases lay in between. The CDR3 sequence is CATLYEQYF. CDR3 bases: TGTGCCACCTTATACGAGCAGTACTTC. The full variable domain, its missing parts supplied by reference TRBV19 and TRBJ2-7, is DGGITQSPKYLFRKEGQNVTLSCEQNLNHDAMYWYRQDPGQGLRLIYYSQIVNDFQKGDIAEGYSVSREKKESFPLTVTSAQKNPTAFYLCATLYEQYFGPGTRLTVT.

J is TRBJ2-3 and V is TRBV5-5; 13 bases match TRBD2. Trimming took 1 base from V and 0 from J; bases not matched to a gene: 5. Germline-derived CDR1 and CDR2 are SGHKS and YYEKEE (reference sequence). The CDR3 is 18 residues long. In DNA, the CDR3 is TGTGCCAGCAGCTTGCGACTAGCGGGGGGCCAAAGCACAGATACGCAGTATTTT. This encodes CASSLRLAGGQSTDTQYF.

The chain combines TRBV13 with TRBJ1-2; a weak D match, TRBD1 (6 bases). Trimming removed 1 base from V and 8 bases from J, with 17 bases in between. Germline CDR1 reads PRHDT; CDR2 reads FYEKMQ (reference sequence). The CDR3 covers 15 residues. CDR3 DNA: TGTGCCAGCAGCTTAGCCGGCAGGGGTTTCCAGGGCTACACCTTC. This gives the protein CASSLAGRGFQGYTF. The complete variable domain, with remaining parts taken from reference TRBV13 and TRBJ1-2, reads AAGVIQSPRHLIKEKRETATLKCYPIPRHDTVYWYQQGPGQDPQFLISFYEKMQSDKGSIPDRFSAQQFSDYHSELNMSSLELGDSALYFCASSLAGRGFQGYTFGSGTRLTVV.

The chain joins TRBV7-9 to TRBJ1-2; 11 nucleotides agree with TRBD1. The ends lost 6 bases at V and 5 bases at J; junction bases unmatched: 8. The CDR3 spans 15 residues. Germline V gene data show CDR1 as SEHNR and CDR2 as FQNEAQ (reference sequence). The CDR3: CASRSTGQGEYGYTF. The CDR3 DNA reads TGTGCCAGCAGATCCACGGGACAGGGGGAATATGGCTACACCTTC. The full variable domain, its missing parts supplied by reference TRBV7-9 and TRBJ1-2, is DTGVSQNPRHKITKRGQNVTFRCDPISEHNRLYWYRQTLGQGPEFLTYFQNEAQLEKSRLLSDRFSAERPKGSFSTLEIQRTEQGDSAMYLCASRSTGQGEYGYTFGSGTRLTVV.

The chain couples TRBV4-2 to TRBJ2-7; a weak D match, TRBD1 (6 bases). The germline CDR1 and CDR2 sequences are LGHNA and YNFKEQ. The CDR3 runs 12 residues. The V end lost 11 bases, the J end lost 3 bases, and 14 bases lay between the germline ends. CDR3 nucleotide sequence: TGTGCCGCCGGGGTGACAGGCTACGAGCAGTACTTC. Translated: CAAGVTGYEQYF.

The chain employs TRBV5-1 and TRBJ2-5; possible D gene TRBD2, 5 bases. Germline values: CDR1 SGHRS, CDR2 YFSETQ. V lost 4 bases, J lost 0 bases, and 10 bases lay in between. This CDR3 contains 14 residues. CDR3 residues: CASSPIGNQETQYF. CDR3 in DNA: TGCGCCAGCAGCCCGATCGGGAACCAAGAGACCCAGTACTTC.

The chain carries TRBV7-2 and TRBJ2-7, with a weak D call TRBD1 (5 bases). Trimming stripped 6 bases from V and 5 bases from J, with 14 bases between. CDR1 and CDR2 (germline): SGHTA, FQGNSA. The CDR3 spans 13 residues. The CDR3 DNA sequence: TGTGCCAGCAGGGAGAAGGGGTACCACGAGCAGTACTTC. Its translation is CASREKGYHEQYF.

A note on this clone: The same CDR3 arises from other DNA sequences in this sample as well. This chain uses TRBV12-3 or TRBV12-4 with TRBJ2-3; D is uncertain. The length of the CDR3 is 12 residues. Trimming stripped 4 bases from V and 4 bases from J, with 6 bases between. The CDR3 sequence is CASSSVPDTQYF. The CDR3 nucleotides are TGTGCCAGCAGTTCGGTGCCAGATACGCAGTATTTT.

The gene calls are TRBV21-1 and TRBJ1-3; TRBD1 is the table's D call and was not checked against the DNA. TRBV21-1 is tagged as a pseudogene. The CDR3 length is 15 residues. The CDR3 loop reads CASSKKRGPGNTIYF. The DNA of the CDR3 is TGTGCCAGCAGCAAAAAAAGGGGGCCTGGAAACACCATATATTTT.